This T cell receptor beta chain emerged from a study of OX40 agonist ivuxolimab in advanced cancers. Deletions cut 0 bases from V and 5 bases from J, with 13 bases between. Germline V gene lookup returns CDR1 MNHEY and CDR2 SVGAGI. This CDR3 contains 16 residues. Repertoires were generated with immunoSEQ multiplex PCR, while TCRdb's copy carries only in-frame clones and drops some. The repertoire has about 36,000 clones, about 70% of them found once; the top ten carry around a sixth. This clone occurred a few times. This chain connects TRBV6-5 to TRBJ2-2, with D unclear. This specimen was CD4+ or CD8+ T cells sorted from blood, taken in a trial of the OX40 agonist ivuxolimab. The receptor was derived from an adult with an advanced solid tumor such as melanoma, head and neck, liver or kidney cancer. DNA for the CDR3: TGTGCCAGCAGTTACTCGACCAAAAAGGGAACCGGGGAGCTGTTTTTT. This translates into CASSYSTKKGTGELFF.